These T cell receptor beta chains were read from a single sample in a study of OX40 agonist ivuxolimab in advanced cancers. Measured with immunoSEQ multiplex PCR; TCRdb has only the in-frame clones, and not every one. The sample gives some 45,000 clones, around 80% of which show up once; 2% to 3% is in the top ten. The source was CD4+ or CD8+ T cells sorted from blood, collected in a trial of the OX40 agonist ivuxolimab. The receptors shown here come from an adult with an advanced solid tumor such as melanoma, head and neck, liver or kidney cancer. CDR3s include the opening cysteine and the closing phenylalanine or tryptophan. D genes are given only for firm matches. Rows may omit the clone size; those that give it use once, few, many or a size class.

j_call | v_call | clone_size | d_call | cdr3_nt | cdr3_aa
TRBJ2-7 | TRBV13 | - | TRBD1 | TGTGCCAGCAGGCAGGGGGCGTACGAGCAGTACTTC | CASRQGAYEQYF
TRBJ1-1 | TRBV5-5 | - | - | TGTGCCAGCAGCCGTAGTGCAGGGGAGGACACTGAAGCTTTCTTT | CASSRSAGEDTEAFF
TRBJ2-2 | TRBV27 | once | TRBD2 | TGTGCCAGCAGTTTATCGGGCCTAGCGGGGGCTCCCGCCGGGGAGCTGTTTTTT | CASSLSGLAGAPAGELFF
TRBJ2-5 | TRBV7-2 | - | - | TGTGCCAGCAGCTTAAGAAGCCAGGGCCAGACCCAGTACTTC | CASSLRSQGQTQYF
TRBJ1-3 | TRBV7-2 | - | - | TGTGCCAGCAGAGGGGAGAGCTCTGGAAACACCATATATTTT | CASRGESSGNTIYF
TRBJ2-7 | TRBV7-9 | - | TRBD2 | TGTGCCAGCAGCACTCCAAGCGGGGGGCCCACCTACGAGCAGTACTTC | CASSTPSGGPTYEQYF
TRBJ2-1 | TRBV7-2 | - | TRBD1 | TGTGCCAGCAGACGGGACAGGGTGGACAATGAGCAGTTCTTC | CASRRDRVDNEQFF
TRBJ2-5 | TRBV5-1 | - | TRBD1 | TGCGCCAGCAGCTTGGCGGGACAGGGCGGAGAGACCCAGTACTTC | CASSLAGQGGETQYF
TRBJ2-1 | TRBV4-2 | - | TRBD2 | TGTGCCAGCCTAGGGGTGGGCGTAGCGGGAGGGAAATACAATGAGCAGTTCTTC | CASLGVGVAGGKYNEQFF
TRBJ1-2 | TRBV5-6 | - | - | TGTGCCAGCAGCTTGTTGCAGGTCCATGGCTACACCTTC | CASSLLQVHGYTF
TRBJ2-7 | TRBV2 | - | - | TGTGCCAGCAGATCGCTTCTTGACCACTCCTACGAGCAGTACTTC | CASRSLLDHSYEQYF
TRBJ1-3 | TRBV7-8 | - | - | TGTGCCAGCAGCTTGGGACAATCTGGAAACACCATATATTTT | CASSLGQSGNTIYF
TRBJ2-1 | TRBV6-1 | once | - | TGTGCCAGCAGTGAGAGGGCCTCTGAGCAGTTCTTC | CASSERASEQFF
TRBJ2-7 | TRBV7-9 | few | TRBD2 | TGTGCCAGCAGCTCTGGGTGGAGTAGCGGGATAGACGAGCAGTACTTC | CASSSGWSSGIDEQYF
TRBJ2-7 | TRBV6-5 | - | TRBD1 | TGTGCCAGCAGAATTGACAGGGGTCATAACGAGCAGTACTTC | CASRIDRGHNEQYF
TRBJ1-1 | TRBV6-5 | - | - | TGTGCCAGCAGTAGATCCATGAACACTGAAGCTTTCTTT | CASSRSMNTEAFF
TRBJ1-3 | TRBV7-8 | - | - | TGTGCCAGCAGCTTAGCACAGCTCACCCCCTCTGGAAACACCATATATTTT | CASSLAQLTPSGNTIYF
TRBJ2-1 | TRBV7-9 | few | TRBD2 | TGTGCCAGCAGCTTAGGGACGGGGGGGCAGAATGAGCAGTTCTTC | CASSLGTGGQNEQFF
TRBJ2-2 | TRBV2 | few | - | TGTGCCAGCAGTGCGATCAACACCGGGGAGCTGTTTTTT | CASSAINTGELFF
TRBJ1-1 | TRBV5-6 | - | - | TGTGCCAGCAGCTTGTCCGGGGCACGTGAAGCTTTCTTT | CASSLSGAREAFF
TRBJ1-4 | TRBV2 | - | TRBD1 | TGTGCCAGCAGTCGACAGGGGGCAGCAACTAATGAAAAACTGTTTTTT | CASSRQGAATNEKLFF
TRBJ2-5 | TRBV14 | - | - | TGTGCCAGCAGCCAAGTTGCGGTTCTAGCGCAAGAGACCCAGTACTTC | CASSQVAVLAQETQYF
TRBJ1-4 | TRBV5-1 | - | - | TGCGCCAGCAAGGCAGGGGTGGGGGCTAATGAAAAACTGTTTTTT | CASKAGVGANEKLFF
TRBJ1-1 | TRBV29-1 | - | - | TGTAGCGTTGAGAAGCAGGGCACTCTAGCTTTCTTT | CSVEKQGTLAFF
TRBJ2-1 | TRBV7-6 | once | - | TGTGCCAGCAGCCCGGGTTCCCATCCCCTGGATGAGCAGTTCTTC | CASSPGSHPLDEQFF
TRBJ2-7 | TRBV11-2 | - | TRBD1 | TGTGCCAGCAGCCCCGGGACAGGGCCCCACTCCTACGAGCAGTACTTC | CASSPGTGPHSYEQYF
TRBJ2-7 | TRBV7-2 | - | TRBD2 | TGTGCCAGCAGCTTAGACGCGACTAGCGGAGGGGGGGAGCAGTACTTC | CASSLDATSGGGEQYF
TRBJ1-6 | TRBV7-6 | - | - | TGTGCCAGCTCTTTGGGGCTCGGACCCCTCCACTTT | CASSLGLGPLHF
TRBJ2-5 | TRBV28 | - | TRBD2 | TGTGCCAGCAGTTTGGGACTACTGGGGAGTGGTGCCCAGTACTTC | CASSLGLLGSGAQYF
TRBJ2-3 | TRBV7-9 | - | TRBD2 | TGTGCCAGCAGCCAAAACCCGACCGGGACTAGCGGCACAGATACGCAGTATTTT | CASSQNPTGTSGTDTQYF
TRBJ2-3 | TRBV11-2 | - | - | TGTGCCAGCAGCACCCCTCCCGGGTCTCTCACAGATACGCAGTATTTT | CASSTPPGSLTDTQYF
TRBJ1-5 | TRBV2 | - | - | TGTGCCAGCAGCCGACAGACCAATCAGCCCCAGCATTTT | CASSRQTNQPQHF
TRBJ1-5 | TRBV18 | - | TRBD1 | TGTGCCAGCTCAGTCATCCCGGGACAGGGTGAACCGCCCCAGCATTTT | CASSVIPGQGEPPQHF
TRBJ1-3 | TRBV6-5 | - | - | TGTGCCAGCAGCCCCGGACTCTACACCATATATTTT | CASSPGLYTIYF
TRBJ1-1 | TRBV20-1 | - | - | TGCAGTGCTTATACAACTGAAGCTTTCTTT | CSAYTTEAFF
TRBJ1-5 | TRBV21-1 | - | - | TGTGCCAGGATGAAGCCCCAGCATTTT | CARMKPQHF
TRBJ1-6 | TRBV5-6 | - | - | TGTGCCAGCAGCTTGAACAGTCTAGCTGGTTCACCCCTCCACTTT | CASSLNSLAGSPLHF
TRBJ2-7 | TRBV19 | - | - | TGTGCCAGTAGCCGAACGGTCTCCTACGAGCAGTACTTC | CASSRTVSYEQYF
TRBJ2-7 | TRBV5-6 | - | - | TGTGCCAGCAGCTCCGGTTGGGGTCGGGTCGAGCAGTACTTC | CASSSGWGRVEQYF
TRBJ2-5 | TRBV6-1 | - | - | TGTGCCAGCAGTGAAGATTGGACAGTCCAAGAGACCCAGTACTTC | CASSEDWTVQETQYF
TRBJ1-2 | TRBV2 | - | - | TGTGCCAGCTTGACATTGGACATAACTCTCCCCCCCTATGGCTACACCTTC | CASLTLDITLPPYGYTF
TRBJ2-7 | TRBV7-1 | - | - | TGTGCCAGCAGCTTCGGCAGGGAAATAACCTACGAGCAGTACTTC | CASSFGREITYEQYF
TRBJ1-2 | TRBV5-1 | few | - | TGCGCCAGCAGCCCGGCACAGGGAGATGGCTACACCTTC | CASSPAQGDGYTF
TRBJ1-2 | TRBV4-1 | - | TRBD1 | TGCGCCAGCAGCCAAGATTCACAGGGGGCATATGGTGGCTACACCTTC | CASSQDSQGAYGGYTF
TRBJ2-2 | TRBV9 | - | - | TGTGCCAGCAGCGCGGGGGACACCGGGGAGCTGTTTTTT | CASSAGDTGELFF
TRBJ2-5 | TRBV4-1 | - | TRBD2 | TGCGCCAGCAGCCAAGCTCCCGGGACTAGCGGGAGGGAAGAGACCCAGTACTTC | CASSQAPGTSGREETQYF
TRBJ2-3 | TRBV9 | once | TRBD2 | TGTGCCAGCAGCCCGATAGCGGGAGGGCCGACAGATACGCAGTATTTT | CASSPIAGGPTDTQYF
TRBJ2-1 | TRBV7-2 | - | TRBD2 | TGTGCCAGCAGCTCCTCTTTTGGGAGGGCCATCGATGAGCAGTTCTTC | CASSSSFGRAIDEQFF
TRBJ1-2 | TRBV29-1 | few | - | TGCAGCGTTGTAGGGGGGGCTGGTATTGGCTACACCTTC | CSVVGGAGIGYTF
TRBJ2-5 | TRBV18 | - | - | TGTGCCAGCTCACCAATCCAGGGTACGGGATCCGTGGGAGAGACCCAGTACTTC | CASSPIQGTGSVGETQYF
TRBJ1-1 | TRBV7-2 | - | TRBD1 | TGTGCCAGCAGCCCAGCAGGGGGAACCCAGGGCGGTGAAGCTTTCTTT | CASSPAGGTQGGEAFF
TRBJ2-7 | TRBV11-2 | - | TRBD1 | TGTGCCAGCAGTACCGGGACAGGATTCACCTACGAGCAGTACTTC | CASSTGTGFTYEQYF
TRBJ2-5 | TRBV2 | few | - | TGTGCCAGCAGGGGTAGCGAGATCCAGAAACCCCCCCAAGAGACCCAGTACTTC | CASRGSEIQKPPQETQYF
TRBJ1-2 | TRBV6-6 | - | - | TGTGCCAGCAAGCTCGCTCTCCCCTATGGCTACACCTTC | CASKLALPYGYTF
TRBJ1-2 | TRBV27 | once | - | TGTGCCAGCAGATCCGTAATCGGAGTCGGCCTCCCGGTTAACTATGGCTACACCTTC | CASRSVIGVGLPVNYGYTF